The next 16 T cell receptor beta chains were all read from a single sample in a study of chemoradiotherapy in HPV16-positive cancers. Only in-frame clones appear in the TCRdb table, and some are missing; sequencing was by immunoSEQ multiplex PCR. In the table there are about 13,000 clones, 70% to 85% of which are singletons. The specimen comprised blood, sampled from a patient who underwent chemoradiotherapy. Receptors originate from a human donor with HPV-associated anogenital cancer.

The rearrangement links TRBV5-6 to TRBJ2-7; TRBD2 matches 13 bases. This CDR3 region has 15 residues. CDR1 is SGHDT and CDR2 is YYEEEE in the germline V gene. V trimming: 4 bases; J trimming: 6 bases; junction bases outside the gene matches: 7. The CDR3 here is CASSPTSGGPREQYV. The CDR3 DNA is TGTGCCAGCAGCCCGACTAGCGGGGGGCCACGCGAGCAGTACGTC.

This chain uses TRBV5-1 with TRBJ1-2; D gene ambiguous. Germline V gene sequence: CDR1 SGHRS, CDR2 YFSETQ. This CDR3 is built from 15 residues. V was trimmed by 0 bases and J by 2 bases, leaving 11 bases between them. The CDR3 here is CASSLDYTSNYGYTF. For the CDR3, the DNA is TGCGCCAGCAGCTTGGACTACACATCAAACTATGGCTACACCTTC.

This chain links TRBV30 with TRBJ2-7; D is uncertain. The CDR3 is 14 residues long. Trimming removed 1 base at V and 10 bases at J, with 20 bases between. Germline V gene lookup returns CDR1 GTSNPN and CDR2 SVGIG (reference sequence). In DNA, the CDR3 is TGTGCCTGGAGTGGGGGAACAGACCAGCTAAAACAGTACTTC. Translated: CAWSGGTDQLKQYF.

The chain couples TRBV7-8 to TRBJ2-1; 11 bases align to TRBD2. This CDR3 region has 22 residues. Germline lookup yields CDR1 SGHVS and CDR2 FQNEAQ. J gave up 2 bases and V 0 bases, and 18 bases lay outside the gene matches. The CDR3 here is CASSLASPPRSGGVRAYNEQFF. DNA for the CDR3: TGTGCCAGCAGCTTAGCTAGCCCCCCCCGTAGCGGGGGGGTGAGGGCCTACAATGAGCAGTTCTTC.

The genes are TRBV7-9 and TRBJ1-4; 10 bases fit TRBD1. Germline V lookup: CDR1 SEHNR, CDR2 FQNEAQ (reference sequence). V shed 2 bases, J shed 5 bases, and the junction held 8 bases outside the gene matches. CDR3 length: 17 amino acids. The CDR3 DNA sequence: TGTGCCAGCAGCTTACCCAGAGGACAGGGGGGCAATGAAAAACTGTTTTTT. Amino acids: CASSLPRGQGGNEKLFF.

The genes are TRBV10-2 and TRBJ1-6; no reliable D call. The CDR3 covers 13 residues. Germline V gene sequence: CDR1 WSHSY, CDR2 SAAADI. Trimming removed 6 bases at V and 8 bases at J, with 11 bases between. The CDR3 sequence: CASRINPDSPLHF. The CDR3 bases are TGCGCCAGCAGGATTAATCCGGATTCACCCCTCCACTTT.

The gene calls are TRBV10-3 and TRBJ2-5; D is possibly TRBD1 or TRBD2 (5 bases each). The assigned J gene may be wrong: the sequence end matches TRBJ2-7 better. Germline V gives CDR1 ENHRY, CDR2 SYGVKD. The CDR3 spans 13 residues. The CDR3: CAIGAGLGYEQYF. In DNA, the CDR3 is TGTGCCATCGGGGCGGGCCTGGGATACGAGCAGTACTTC.

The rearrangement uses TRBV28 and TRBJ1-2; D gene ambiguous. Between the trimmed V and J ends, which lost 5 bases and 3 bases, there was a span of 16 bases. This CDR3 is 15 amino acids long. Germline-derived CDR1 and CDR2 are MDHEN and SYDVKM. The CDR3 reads CASSPDQRSYYGYTF. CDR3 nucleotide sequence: TGTGCCAGCAGTCCCGATCAACGCTCTTACTATGGCTACACCTTC.

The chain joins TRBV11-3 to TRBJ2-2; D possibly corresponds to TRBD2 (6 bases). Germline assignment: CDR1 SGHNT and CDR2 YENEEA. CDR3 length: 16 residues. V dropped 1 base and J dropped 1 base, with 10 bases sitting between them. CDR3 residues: CASSLGRRGNTGELFF. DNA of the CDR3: TGTGCCAGCAGCTTAGGGCGGCGGGGGAACACCGGGGAGCTGTTTTTT.

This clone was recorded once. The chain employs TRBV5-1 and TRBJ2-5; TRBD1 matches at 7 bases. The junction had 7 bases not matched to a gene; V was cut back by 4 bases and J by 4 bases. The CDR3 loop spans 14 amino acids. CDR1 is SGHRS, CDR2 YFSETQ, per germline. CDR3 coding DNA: TGCGCCAGCAGCCCCTCGACAGGGTCAGAGACCCAGTACTTC. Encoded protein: CASSPSTGSETQYF.

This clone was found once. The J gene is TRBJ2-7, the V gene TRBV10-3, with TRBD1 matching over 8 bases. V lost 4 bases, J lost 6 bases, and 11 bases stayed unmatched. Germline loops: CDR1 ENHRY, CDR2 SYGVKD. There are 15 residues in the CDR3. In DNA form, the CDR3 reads TGTGCCATCAGTGGGGGTGGACAGGGCACCGGCGAGCAGTACTTC. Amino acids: CAISGGGQGTGEQYF.

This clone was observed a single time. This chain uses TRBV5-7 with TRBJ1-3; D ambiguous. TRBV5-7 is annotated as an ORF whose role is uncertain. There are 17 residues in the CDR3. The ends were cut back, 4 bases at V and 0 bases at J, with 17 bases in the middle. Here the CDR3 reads CASSPSTSPGSGNTIYF. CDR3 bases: TGTGCCAGCAGCCCGAGCACCTCTCCCGGCTCTGGAAACACCATATATTTT.

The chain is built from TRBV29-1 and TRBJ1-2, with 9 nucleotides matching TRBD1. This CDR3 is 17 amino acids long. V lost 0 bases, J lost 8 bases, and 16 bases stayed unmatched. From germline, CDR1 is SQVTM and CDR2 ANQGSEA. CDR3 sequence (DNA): TGCAGCGTTGAAGAGGGACAGGGTCTATTTCAAGCGGGAGGCTACACCTTC. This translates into CSVEEGQGLFQAGGYTF.

In nucleotides, the CDR3 is TGCGCCAGCAGCTATGGACAGGGTGTTGGCCACGAGCAGTACTTC. Its translation: CASSYGQGVGHEQYF. The rearrangement uses TRBV5-1 and TRBJ2-7; 8 bases agree with TRBD1. The CDR3 is 15 amino acids. Germline CDR1 SGHRS, CDR2 YFSETQ. Trimming at V came to 3 bases and at J to 5 bases, leaving 10 bases not matched to a gene. Looking up the rest from reference TRBV5-1 and TRBJ2-7 gives the full variable domain: KAGVTQTPRYLIKTRGQQVTLSCSPISGHRSVSWYQQTPGQGLQFLFEYFSETQRNKGNFPGRFSGRQFSNSRSEMNVSTLELGDSALYLCASSYGQGVGHEQYFGPGTRLTVT.

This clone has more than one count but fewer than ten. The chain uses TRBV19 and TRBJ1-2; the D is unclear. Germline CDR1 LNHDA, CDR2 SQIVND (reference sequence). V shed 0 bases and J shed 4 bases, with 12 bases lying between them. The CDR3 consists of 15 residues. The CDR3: CASSIDPASSYGYTF. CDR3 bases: TGTGCCAGTAGTATAGACCCGGCCAGTTCCTATGGCTACACCTTC.

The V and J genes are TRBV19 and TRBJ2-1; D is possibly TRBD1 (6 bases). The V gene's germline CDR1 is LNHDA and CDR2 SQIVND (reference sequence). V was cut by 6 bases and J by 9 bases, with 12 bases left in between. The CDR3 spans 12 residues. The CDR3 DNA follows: TGTGCCAGTAGGGGCACAGGGACTGAGCAGTTCTTC. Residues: CASRGTGTEQFF.